This T cell receptor (beta chain) derives from a study of metastatic and nonmetastatic thyroid tumors. For the study at large: For malignant and benign thyroid patients, tumor or nodule tissue and blood were the sources whose repertoires were compared. Study-wide findings and caveats: Benign nodules reportedly had significantly lower TCR beta diversity than malignant thyroid tumors in blood and tumor.

In the source study's methods: A classifier for distant metastasis in papillary thyroid cancer was constructed using CDR3 differences observed across clinicopathological groups. TCRdb re-clonotyped the PCR reads via MiXCR. The V and J calls shown here were made by TCRdb, not taken from the authors' results. The sample carries 17,000 or so clones, about 19% recorded once. For this clone: Its antigen is unidentified. The germline gene is not matched at one end of the junction; a read error may be the cause.

The CDR3 is made up of 13 amino acids. CDR1 and CDR2 from the germline V gene are SNHLY and FYNNEI. Every patient was untreated before thyroid surgery. Sequenced sample: tumor tissue. This chain uses TRBV2 with TRBJ1-5, with a weak D call TRBD1 (5 bases). The TCR sequence derives from a female donor with papillary thyroid cancer or a benign thyroid nodule (not recorded which). Some clones in this sample may be carry-over from other donors' samples. CDR3 nucleotide sequence: TGTGCAAGCAGAGGACACCGCAATCAGCCCCAGCATTTT. Translation: CASRGHRNQPQHF.